This TCR beta chain derives from a study of blood T cell repertoires in COVID-19. In germline, CDR1 is MGHDK, CDR2 SYGVNS. The CDR3 extends over 16 amino acids. Trimming at V came to 1 base and at J to 5 bases, leaving 5 bases not matched to a gene. Assay: immunoSEQ multiplex PCR; the TCRdb copy retains only in-frame clones and omits some. The sample carries a few hundred thousand clones, about 91% recorded once. Sequencing was carried out using PBMCs or T cells enriched from blood (not recorded which). The chain recombines TRBV25-1 with TRBJ2-5; the match to TRBD1 covers 12 bases. The sequence derives from a woman aged 40 to 50 with acute COVID-19. CDR3 nucleotides: TGTGCCAGCAGTGAATCGGAGGGGACAGGGGGCGAGACCCAGTACTTC. Residues: CASSESEGTGGETQYF.